This T cell receptor beta chain was recorded in a study of T cell repertoires in cytomegalovirus infection. TCRdb used MiXCR to reprocess the reads, holding one entry per CDR3 protein. The repertoire holds 230,000 or so distinct CDR3 sequences, with less than 50% as singletons. This clonotype occurred a few times. The antigen remains unidentified. CDR1 is LNHDA, CDR2 SQIVND, per germline (reference sequence). The CDR3 runs 18 residues. The ends were cut back, 4 bases at V and 2 bases at J, with 24 bases in the middle. V is TRBV19 and J is TRBJ2-7; maybe TRBD2 (6 bases). The sequencing used CD8+ T cells from cultured PBMCs, collected from culture after CMV antigen stimulation. This TCR was sampled from a human donor in good health (CMV status not recorded). Some clones in this sample may be carry-over from other donors' samples. CDR3 nucleotide sequence: TGTGCCAGTAGTAAGCTTGACTATACCGGGACTCCCGCCTACGAGCAGTACTTC. Its translation is CASSKLDYTGTPAYEQYF.